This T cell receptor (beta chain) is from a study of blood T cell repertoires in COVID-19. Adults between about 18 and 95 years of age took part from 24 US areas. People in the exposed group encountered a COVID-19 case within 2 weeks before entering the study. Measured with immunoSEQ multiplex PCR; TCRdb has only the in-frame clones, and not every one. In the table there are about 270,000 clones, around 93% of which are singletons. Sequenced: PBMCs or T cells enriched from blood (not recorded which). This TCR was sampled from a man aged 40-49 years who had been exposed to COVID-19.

This CDR3 reads CASSERGEQYF. The CDR3 DNA reads as TGTGCCAGCAGCGAGCGGGGGGAGCAGTACTTC. This rearrangement joins TRBV7-9 to TRBJ2-7; TRBD2 matches 8 bases. The germline V gene encodes CDR1 SEHNR and CDR2 FQNEAQ (reference sequence). This CDR3 contains 11 residues. Unmatched junction bases numbered 1, after V lost 5 bases and J lost 7 bases.